Given below is one TCR beta chain in context. The antigen remains unidentified. Each donor was a Caucasian adult residing in Nashville, Tennessee. This entry belongs to a study of shared clonotypes between healthy human individuals. Unsorted PBMC DNA was run through sequencing on ten immunoSEQ deep assay plates. Only in-frame clones appear in the TCRdb table, and some are missing; sequencing was by immunoSEQ multiplex PCR. The sample includes approximately 500,000 clones, about 75% seen only once; the top ten take about an eighth. Study findings and constraints: The small donor group covered limited genetic and exposure diversity. Investigators expected sequencing depth to affect clonotype sharing among donors.

Sequenced sample: PBMCs. The source of this sequence is a middle-aged woman in good health. Some clones in this sample may be carry-over from other donors' samples.

The CDR3 reads CASRLWPVGEKLFF. The DNA for the CDR3 is TGCGCCAGCAGACTTTGGCCCGTCGGGGAAAAACTGTTTTTT. V and J are TRBV5-1 and TRBJ1-4; D ambiguous. This CDR3 comprises 14 residues. The germline V and J ends were trimmed by 5 bases and 8 bases, with 16 bases remaining between them. Germline V gives CDR1 SGHRS, CDR2 YFSETQ.